This T cell receptor (beta chain) was captured by sequencing in a study of CD8 T cells in Susac syndrome. TEMRA cells were FACS-enriched and CD8+ and CD4+ T cells negatively isolated. The germline V and J ends were trimmed by 4 bases and 8 bases, with 13 bases remaining between them. Germline CDR1 is SGHRS and CDR2 is YFSETQ. This CDR3 contains 13 residues. Random hexamers were used to reverse transcribe the RNA input (about 0.5 to 1 ug). TCR beta CDR3 was amplified by immunoSEQ multiplex PCR. This amplification extended across 54 Vbeta and 13 Jbeta segments. TCRdb called the immunoSEQ multiplex PCR reads again in MiXCR, with one record for every CDR3 protein. The sample has 120,000 to 150,000 distinct CDR3 sequences, 85% to 95% seen once; the top ten hold about 0.11%. This clonotype was found once.

The source is a human donor with multiple sclerosis. Sequenced sample: CD4+ T cells from PBMCs. This chain joins TRBV5-1 and TRBJ1-5; D may be TRBD1 (6 bases). In nucleotides, the CDR3 is TGCGCCAGCAGCATGGACAGTCAGGAGCCCCAGCATTTT. It specifies CASSMDSQEPQHF.